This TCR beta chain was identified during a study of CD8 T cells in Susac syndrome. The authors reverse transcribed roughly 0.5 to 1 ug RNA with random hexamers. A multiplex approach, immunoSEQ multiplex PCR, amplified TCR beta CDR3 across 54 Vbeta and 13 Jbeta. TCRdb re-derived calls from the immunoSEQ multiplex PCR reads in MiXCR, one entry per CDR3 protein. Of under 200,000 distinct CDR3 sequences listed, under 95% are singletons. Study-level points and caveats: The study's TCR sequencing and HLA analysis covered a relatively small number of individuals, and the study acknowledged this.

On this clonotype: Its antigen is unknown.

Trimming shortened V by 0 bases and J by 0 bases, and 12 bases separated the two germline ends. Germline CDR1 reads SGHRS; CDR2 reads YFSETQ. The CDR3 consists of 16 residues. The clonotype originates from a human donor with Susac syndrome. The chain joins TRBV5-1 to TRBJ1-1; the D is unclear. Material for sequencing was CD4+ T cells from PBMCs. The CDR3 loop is CASSLGWLSMNTEAFF. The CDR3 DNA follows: TGCGCCAGCAGCTTGGGGTGGCTTTCCATGAACACTGAAGCTTTCTTT.